This TCR beta chain was sequenced in a study of Ad26.COV2.S vaccination and SARS-CoV-2 variants. Study information: Within the COV1001 Ad26.COV2.S trial arm, the donor was enrolled.

The method was immunoSEQ multiplex PCR; TCRdb's version includes in-frame clones alone and lacks a portion of them. This table holds about 350,000 clones, approximately 86% found once. Only one count was recorded for this clone. No antigen is known for it. Documented treatment: roughly 20 received Ad26.COV2.S at low or high dose, single or two shots; about 5 received placebo; per-sample allocation not given. Collection of the samples took place on day 63 after the first injection of vaccine or placebo. Study results and limitations: Spike-specific TCR breadth ran higher among vaccine recipients than placebo recipients.

The CDR3 spans 15 residues. Germline trimming cut 1 base from V and 3 bases from J; bases unmatched to any gene: 3. From germline, CDR1 is LGHNA and CDR2 YNFKEQ. The rearrangement links TRBV4-2 to TRBJ2-7; the match to TRBD2 covers 10 bases. This clonotype originated in a person between 18 and 59 years old who received the Ad26.COV2.S COVID-19 vaccine or a placebo. The material was peripheral blood, obtained in a trial of Ad26.COV2.S vaccine versus placebo. CDR3 sequence reads: CASSQVAGGNYEQYF. The CDR3 DNA follows: TGTGCCAGCAGCCAAGTAGCGGGGGGCAACTACGAGCAGTACTTC.